Here is one T cell receptor (beta chain) with its context. Its antigen is unknown. The V gene's germline CDR1 is LGHDT and CDR2 YNNKEL (reference sequence). V lost 0 bases and J lost 7, with 12 bases in between. This CDR3 has 14 residues. TCRdb's table, derived via immunoSEQ multiplex PCR, lists solely in-frame clones and lacks some. The top ten hold 16% of the sample, which has about 21,000 clones, roughly three quarters seen once. Unexposed donor CD4+ T cells date from 2011-2018, before the COVID-19 pandemic. CD4+ T cells were isolated from the cells after around 11 days of culture. Unexposed-donor CD4+ T cells were probed with SARS-CoV-2 S/N and four cold-coronavirus spikes, cells permitting. Half the medium was replaced with IL-2 medium on days 3 and 7. The data belong to a study of CD4 T cells in relation to SARS-CoV-2 and coronaviruses. Overall study: TCR beta CDR3s were sequenced after roughly 10-day antigen culture of PBMCs. Shared crossreactive spike epitopes were mapped to their HLA restriction.

Specimen: CD4+ T cells from PBMCs, cultured in vitro. This TCR came from a human donor in good health. This chain uses TRBV3-1 (or the pseudogene TRBV3-2) with TRBJ1-2, with D maybe TRBD1 (5 bases). The CDR3 coding sequence is TGTGCCAGCAGCCAAGAAACCCGGGGCGCTGGCTACACCTTC. Protein product: CASSQETRGAGYTF.